This entry lists 27 T cell receptor beta chains sequenced from one sample in a study of response to subunit inactivated influenza vaccine. TCRdb recomputed calls from the RT-PCR reads with MiXCR, one row per CDR3 protein. There are more than 600,000 distinct CDR3 sequences in the sample; less than 20% occur only once, and about 11% lies in the top ten. The material was PBMCs from blood, obtained more than 4 days after vaccination. Receptor source: a man aged 50 to 60 who received an inactivated influenza vaccine.

CDR3 nucleotides: TGCGCCAGCAGCCAAGATATAGGGGGAACCGGGGAGCTGTTTTTT. It translates to CASSQDIGGTGELFF. The rearrangement uses TRBV4-3 and TRBJ2-2, with TRBD1 as a possible D gene (6 bases). V lost 0 bases and J 5 bases, leaving 10 bases between the germline ends. Germline V gives CDR1 LGHNA, CDR2 YSLEER. CDR3 length: 15 residues.

This chain joins TRBV18 and TRBJ2-3; the match to TRBD1 covers 8 bases. The CDR3 is 15 amino acids. V lost 2 bases to trimming and J lost 4 bases; unmatched junction nucleotides: 5. Germline V gives CDR1 KGHSH, CDR2 LQKENI. CDR3 protein: CASSPSAGGPDTQYF. For the CDR3, the DNA is TGTGCCAGCTCACCAAGTGCAGGGGGCCCAGATACGCAGTATTTT.

There are many counts of this clonotype. The genes are TRBV12-3 or TRBV12-4 and TRBJ2-3; D might be TRBD1 or TRBD2, each matching 5 bases. Trimming left V 6 bases short and J 2 bases short, with 15 bases between. This CDR3 is 15 amino acids long. The CDR3: CASRLRDANTDTQYF. CDR3 DNA sequence: TGTGCCAGCAGATTAAGGGACGCGAACACAGATACGCAGTATTTT.

The sample holds a few counts of this clonotype. This rearrangement joins TRBV6-2 or TRBV6-3 to TRBJ2-6; no reliable D call. Germline lookup yields CDR1 MNHEY and CDR2 SVGEGT. CDR3 size: 13 residues. V lost 9 bases and J lost 2, with 8 bases in between. The CDR3, as DNA: TGTGCCAGTTGGGCGGCTGGGGCCAACGTCCTGACTTTC. Translated: CASWAAGANVLTF.

This clonotype was counted only a few times. This rearrangement joins TRBV20-1 to TRBJ2-1; the D is unclear. Germline V lookup: CDR1 DFQATT, CDR2 SNEGSKA (reference sequence). The CDR3 sequence is 15 residues long. V lost 0 bases and J 0 bases, leaving 9 bases between the germline ends. The CDR3 region is CSAREGKSSYNEQFF. CDR3 nucleotides: TGCAGTGCTAGAGAAGGGAAGAGCTCCTACAATGAGCAGTTCTTC.

A single count supports this clonotype. The chain is built from TRBV11-1 and TRBJ2-3, with a weak D call TRBD1 (5 bases). The germline gives CDR1 SGHAT, CDR2 FQDESV (reference sequence). V gave up 8 bases and J gave up 0 bases, with 24 bases separating them. The CDR3 sequence is 18 residues long. This CDR3 reads CASGTGYRLDTSTDTQYF. The CDR3 coding sequence is TGTGCCAGCGGCACAGGATACCGTCTAGATACTAGCACAGATACGCAGTATTTT. The full variable domain, completed using reference TRBV11-1 and TRBJ2-3, is EAEVAQSPRYKITEKSQAVAFWCDPISGHATLYWYRQILGQGPELLVQFQDESVVDDSQLPKDRFSAERLKGVDSTLKIQPAELGDSAMYLCASGTGYRLDTSTDTQYFGPGTRLTVL.

This clonotype was observed a handful of times. The V gene is TRBV3-1, the J gene TRBJ2-7, with D uncertain. Germline values: CDR1 LGHDT, CDR2 YNNKEL (reference sequence). Deletions cut 0 bases from V and 6 bases from J, with 21 bases between. This CDR3 contains 17 residues. This CDR3 reads CASSQDLVGLGVTEQYF. The CDR3 nucleotides read TGTGCCAGCAGCCAAGATCTGGTCGGTCTAGGAGTTACCGAGCAGTACTTC.

This rearrangement joins TRBV10-3 to TRBJ2-7; a possible D gene is TRBD2 (5 bases). CDR3 length: 13 amino acids. V lost 4 bases and J lost 5, with 12 bases in between. In germline, CDR1 is ENHRY, CDR2 SYGVKD. The CDR3 loop is CAISGSGYHEQYF. The CDR3 coding sequence is TGTGCCATCAGTGGGTCGGGGTACCACGAGCAGTACTTC.

This rearrangement joins TRBV7-9 to TRBJ1-4; tentatively, D is TRBD1 (5 bases). The V end lost 5 bases, the J end lost 8 bases, and 18 bases lay between the germline ends. Germline CDR1 SEHNR, CDR2 FQNEAQ (reference sequence). The CDR3 runs 15 residues. The CDR3 region is CASSPGAGPGEKLFF. DNA for the CDR3: TGTGCCAGCAGCCCCGGGGCAGGGCCGGGGGAAAAACTGTTTTTT.

This clonotype showed up just a few times. J is TRBJ2-3 and V is TRBV5-1, with D perhaps TRBD1 or TRBD2 (7 bases each). CDR1 is SGHRS and CDR2 is YFSETQ in the germline V gene. The CDR3 sequence is 15 residues long. The V end lost 3 bases, the J end lost 5 bases, and 16 bases lay between the germline ends. The CDR3, as DNA: TGCGCCAGCAGCTCTCAGGGGGGGCGCAAAGATACGCAGTATTTT. This codes for CASSSQGGRKDTQYF.

The chain recombines TRBV20-1 with TRBJ2-3; D perhaps matches TRBD1 (5 bases). The CDR3 sequence is 13 residues long. Germline lookup yields CDR1 DFQATT and CDR2 SNEGSKA (reference sequence). The germline V and J ends were trimmed by 3 bases and 9 bases, with 16 bases remaining between them. CDR3 sequence: CSASPPGPGTQYF. CDR3 DNA: TGCAGTGCTAGTCCGCCCGGACCAGGGACGCAGTATTTT.

This clonotype has only a few counts. The V call is TRBV5-5, the J call TRBJ2-3, with unresolved D. The CDR3 runs 14 residues. The ends were cut back, 6 bases at V and 9 bases at J, with 20 bases in the middle. The germline gives CDR1 SGHKS, CDR2 YYEKEE (reference sequence). The CDR3 loop is CASTIGNPRGTQYF. CDR3 DNA: TGTGCCAGCACCATCGGCAATCCCCGAGGCACGCAGTATTTT.

This clonotype was counted only a few times. This clone may be a read error of a much larger clone one base away. The chain joins TRBV6-1 to TRBJ2-1; 7 bases fit TRBD1. This CDR3 is 15 amino acids long. The V gene's germline CDR1 is MNHNS and CDR2 SASEGT. V trimming: 6 bases; J trimming: 0 bases; junction bases outside the gene matches: 5. This chain's CDR3 is CASSKGQSSYNEQFF. The CDR3 DNA sequence: TGTGCCAGCAGCAAGGGACAGAGCTCCTACAATGAGCAGTTCTTC.

V gene TRBV7-2 combines with J gene TRBJ2-2; unclear D gene. The CDR3 runs 15 residues. The germline CDR1 and CDR2 sequences are SGHTA and FQGNSA. The V and J ends lost 4 bases and 0 bases respectively, with 9 bases between them. This CDR3 reads CASSWRIANTGELFF. CDR3 DNA: TGTGCCAGCAGCTGGCGGATAGCGAACACCGGGGAGCTGTTTTTT.

This clonotype was observed a handful of times. The rearrangement links TRBV2 to TRBJ2-5; no reliable D call. The CDR3 loop spans 11 amino acids. Germline V gene sequence: CDR1 SNHLY, CDR2 FYNNEI. V shed 6 bases and J shed 4 bases, with 6 bases lying between them. This CDR3 is CASRVSETQYF. The CDR3 nucleotides read TGTGCCAGCAGGGTGTCAGAGACCCAGTACTTC.

This clonotype has more than one count but fewer than ten. DNA of the CDR3: TGCGCCAGCAGCCAAAGGGGATCGGGGGGCCCGGAGACCCAGTACTTC. Translating it yields CASSQRGSGGPETQYF. The V gene is TRBV4-3, the J gene TRBJ2-5, with D possibly being TRBD2 (7 bases). In germline, CDR1 is LGHNA, CDR2 YSLEER. Trimming removed 2 bases from V and 5 bases from J, with 18 bases in between. The CDR3 is made up of 16 amino acids.

This rearrangement joins TRBV7-3 to TRBJ2-2, with D possibly TRBD2 on 5 matching bases. The CDR3 sequence is 15 residues long. Germline assignment: CDR1 SGHTA and CDR2 FQGTGA. The V and J ends lost 1 base and 3 bases respectively, with 9 bases between them. The CDR3 region is CASSLSPGYTGELFF. DNA for the CDR3: TGTGCCAGCAGCTTAAGTCCGGGATACACCGGGGAGCTGTTTTTT.

As concerns this clonotype: A much larger clone lies one base from this, so it may be a read error. The V and J genes are TRBV20-1 and TRBJ2-7; 7 bases are a match to TRBD1. V dropped 3 bases and J dropped 0; count of bases not matched to a gene: 5. The CDR3 totals 14 residues. CDR1 DFQATT and CDR2 SNEGSKA come from the germline V gene (reference sequence). CDR3 region: CSASPGTASYEQYF. The CDR3 DNA follows: TGCAGTGCTAGCCCCGGGACAGCCTCCTACGAGCAGTACTTC.

This rearrangement joins TRBV10-3 to TRBJ2-5, with 15 bases matching TRBD2. In germline, CDR1 is ENHRY, CDR2 SYGVKD. Trimming removed 11 bases from V and 2 bases from J; junction bases left unmatched: 15. The CDR3 runs 18 residues. CDR3 residues: CAAKSSGTSGRKQETQYF. CDR3 nucleotide sequence: TGTGCCGCGAAATCCTCCGGGACTAGCGGGAGGAAGCAAGAGACCCAGTACTTC.

This clonotype was seen more than once but under ten times. The gene calls are TRBV7-2 and TRBJ2-1, with 8 bases lining up with TRBD2. CDR3 length: 14 residues. Per the germline V gene, CDR1 is SGHTA and CDR2 is FQGNSA. With 5 bases clipped from V and 10 bases from J, the junction kept 10 bases outside the gene matches. The CDR3 region is CASSLQGGLDEQFF. The CDR3 DNA reads TGTGCCAGCAGCCTCCAAGGGGGACTAGACGAGCAGTTCTTC.

This clonotype was observed a handful of times. V and J are TRBV7-6 and TRBJ2-7; tentatively, D is TRBD1 (6 bases). Germline V gives CDR1 SGHVS, CDR2 FNYEAQ. CDR3 size: 15 residues. Trimming left V 6 bases short and J 3 bases short, with 18 bases between. CDR3 sequence reads: CASSLSQGLVYEQYF. The CDR3 DNA sequence: TGTGCCAGCAGTCTCTCCCAGGGGTTGGTCTACGAGCAGTACTTC.

This clonotype was detected a few times. The chain joins TRBV4-3 to TRBJ2-2; 8 bases are a match to TRBD1. This CDR3 has 16 amino acids. CDR1 and CDR2 (germline): LGHNA, YSLEER. V gave up 4 bases and J gave up 7 bases; unmatched junction bases: 11. The CDR3 is CASSPVPGQAGGELFF. Here the CDR3 DNA reads TGCGCCAGCAGCCCCGTCCCGGGACAGGCGGGCGGGGAGCTGTTTTTT.

CDR3 protein: CASSPRAHPYNEQFF. The CDR3 DNA is TGCGCCAGCAGCCCTCGGGCTCACCCTTACAATGAGCAGTTCTTC. This chain joins TRBV4-3 and TRBJ2-1; D is unresolved. Germline assignment: CDR1 LGHNA and CDR2 YSLEER. This CDR3 spans 15 amino acids. Trimming took off 4 bases at V and 4 bases at J, with 14 bases between the two ends.

The V call is TRBV7-2, the J call TRBJ2-3; TRBD2 agrees at 9 bases. The CDR3 has 14 amino acids. The germline V gene encodes CDR1 SGHTA and CDR2 FQGNSA. Trimming at V came to 6 bases and at J to 1 base, leaving 2 bases not matched to a gene. CDR3 nucleotide sequence: TGTGCCAGCAGATGGACTAGCGGCACAGATACGCAGTATTTT. It is translated as CASRWTSGTDTQYF.

The chain uses TRBV19 and TRBJ2-1; D is unresolved. Germline CDR1 LNHDA, CDR2 SQIVND (reference sequence). Trimming cost V 5 bases and J 5 bases, with 16 bases left between them. The CDR3 runs to 15 residues. The CDR3 nucleotides are TGTGCCAGTAGTCCCGGGCGGAGTTGGGACAATGAGCAGTTCTTC. Its translation: CASSPGRSWDNEQFF.

This clonotype came up many times. The V gene is TRBV6-2 or TRBV6-3, the J gene TRBJ2-7; 8 nucleotides align to TRBD2. J was trimmed by 5 bases and V by 2 bases; bases with no gene match: 5. The CDR3 length is 14 residues. Germline V CDR1 and CDR2: MNHEY, SVGEGT. Here the CDR3 DNA reads TGTGCCAGCAGTTACCGAGCGGGGGCCCACGAGCAGTACTTC. Residues: CASSYRAGAHEQYF.

The chain has TRBV3-1 and TRBJ2-1; D might be TRBD2 (6 bases). The V end was cut by 4 bases, the J end by 0 bases, with 16 bases between. The CDR3 contains 17 residues. The V gene's germline CDR1 is LGHDT and CDR2 YNNKEL (reference sequence). CDR3 residues: CASSPYSGDSSYNEQFF. CDR3 DNA sequence: TGTGCCAGCAGCCCTTATAGCGGAGACAGCTCCTACAATGAGCAGTTCTTC.